This T cell receptor beta chain was retrieved from a study of blood T cell repertoires in COVID-19. Across the whole study: The United States, Italy and Spain provided the acute and convalescent COVID-19 samples. Sample material is recorded as cDNA or gDNA derived from T cells, B-cell-depleted T cells, or PBMCs.

V lost 2 bases to trimming and J lost 4 bases, with 9 bases between them. CDR3 length equals 14 residues. Germline V gives CDR1 MNHEY, CDR2 SVGEGT. Under the authors' procedure: Estimation of nucleated cell counts relied on the amplification of reference gene primers. Data came from immunoSEQ multiplex PCR; TCRdb stores just in-frame clones and leaves some out. D and trimming come from the DNA, and the V and J calls and clone size come from that table. Here the sample spans about 95,000 clones, about 90% being singletons. The TCR was taken from a human donor in a cohort sampled during active COVID-19. The sequenced material came from peripheral blood. V and J are TRBV6-2 or TRBV6-3 and TRBJ1-3, with D possibly matching TRBD1 (5 bases). The CDR3 loop reads CASSYAGPGNTIYF. CDR3 sequence (DNA): TGTGCCAGCAGTTACGCGGGGCCGGGAAACACCATATATTTT.